Following are 21 T cell receptor beta chains from one sample sequenced in a study of shared clonotypes between healthy human individuals. The data were produced by immunoSEQ multiplex PCR, yet TCRdb's version contains in-frame clones alone and is incomplete. The table lists over 1.4 million clones, approximately 97% of them singletons. Sequenced: naive CD4+ T cells sorted from blood. Described subset: CD45RA+ positively selected. All receptors come from a man between 25 and 39 years old in good health.

This clone turned up a few times. The chain carries TRBV6-1 and TRBJ2-6; D not certain. In germline, CDR1 is MNHNS, CDR2 SASEGT. V shed 9 bases and J shed 3 bases, with 9 bases lying between them. The CDR3 spans 13 residues. CDR3 region: CASGVSGANVLTF. Here the CDR3 DNA reads TGTGCCAGTGGAGTCAGTGGGGCCAACGTCCTGACTTTC.

This chain uses TRBV2 with TRBJ2-5; TRBD2 agrees at 16 bases. V lost 5 bases, J lost 4 bases, and 4 bases stayed unmatched. This CDR3 spans 16 amino acids. Germline lookup yields CDR1 SNHLY and CDR2 FYNNEI. The CDR3 protein is CASSQGLAGGGETQYF. The CDR3 nucleotides are TGTGCCAGCAGTCAGGGACTAGCGGGAGGGGGAGAGACCCAGTACTTC.

The V gene is TRBV13, the J gene TRBJ1-2; 10 bases map to TRBD1. After removal of 5 bases from V and 7 bases from J, the junction contained 13 bases not matched to a gene. Germline values: CDR1 PRHDT, CDR2 FYEKMQ (reference sequence). This CDR3 contains 16 residues. The CDR3 region is CASSLTTGTGASGYTF. The CDR3, as DNA: TGTGCCAGCAGCCTCACGACCGGGACAGGGGCGAGTGGCTACACCTTC. The entire variable domain, with the rest obtained from reference TRBV13 and TRBJ1-2, is as follows: AAGVIQSPRHLIKEKRETATLKCYPIPRHDTVYWYQQGPGQDPQFLISFYEKMQSDKGSIPDRFSAQQFSDYHSELNMSSLELGDSALYFCASSLTTGTGASGYTFGSGTRLTVV.

The J gene is TRBJ1-5, the V gene TRBV28; D gene ambiguous. The CDR3 spans 12 residues. Trimming took off 7 bases at V and 5 bases at J, with 9 bases between the two ends. Germline V gives CDR1 MDHEN, CDR2 SYDVKM. The CDR3 protein is CASMETDQPQHF. The CDR3 nucleotides are TGTGCCAGCATGGAGACGGATCAGCCCCAGCATTTT.

V is TRBV27 and J is TRBJ2-1; 9 positions agree with TRBD2. Germline trimming cut 5 bases from V and 0 bases from J; bases unmatched to any gene: 5. This CDR3 comprises 16 residues. Germline V gene sequence: CDR1 MNHEY, CDR2 SMNVEV (reference sequence). CDR3 loop: CASSIFSGSSYNEQFF. CDR3 bases: TGTGCCAGCAGTATCTTTAGCGGGAGCTCCTACAATGAGCAGTTCTTC.

This clone was seen once. The chain joins TRBV6-1 to TRBJ2-7; D is unresolved. Germline CDR1 and CDR2: MNHNS and SASEGT. CDR3 length equals 14 residues. Trimming shortened V by 2 bases and J by 2 bases, and 10 bases separated the two germline ends. The CDR3 sequence is CASSERQDAYEQYF. The CDR3 DNA reads TGTGCCAGCAGTGAACGGCAGGACGCCTACGAGCAGTACTTC.

This chain links TRBV7-9 with TRBJ2-1, with D tentatively TRBD2 (6 bases). V dropped 5 bases and J dropped 9 bases, with 23 bases sitting between them. This CDR3 has 16 residues. CDR1 is SEHNR, CDR2 FQNEAQ, per germline (reference sequence). CDR3 DNA: TGTGCCAGCAGCCCCACTAGCTCCCCAGATTTACCTGAGCAGTTCTTC. It yields the protein CASSPTSSPDLPEQFF.

DNA for the CDR3: TGTGCCAGCAGTCTACCTCAATCGAGGGACTTGAGAGCTGAAGCTTTCTTT. This sequence encodes CASSLPQSRDLRAEAFF. The chain employs TRBV28 and TRBJ1-1; possibly TRBD1 for D (5 bases). The V gene lost 5 bases and the J gene lost 6 bases, with 25 bases spanning the gap. CDR1 MDHEN and CDR2 SYDVKM come from the germline V gene. CDR3 length equals 17 residues.

The sample holds one count of this clone. The V gene is TRBV5-4, the J gene TRBJ2-1; TRBD2 agrees at 7 bases. Germline CDR1 is SGHNT and CDR2 is YYREEE (reference sequence). The CDR3 sequence is 19 residues long. Trimming cost V 1 base and J 10 bases; bases outside gene matches: 23. The CDR3 here is CASSLQGSRLAAPSAEQFF. CDR3 nucleotides: TGTGCCAGCAGCTTGCAGGGAAGTAGGCTAGCGGCCCCTAGTGCCGAGCAGTTCTTC.

The rearrangement joins TRBV6-1 to TRBJ2-1; the D call may be TRBD1 or TRBD2 (5 bases each). Per germline, CDR1 MNHNS and CDR2 SASEGT. CDR3 length: 12 amino acids. The V end was cut by 6 bases, the J end by 8 bases, with 11 bases between. CDR3 sequence: CASSEGLDEQFF. DNA for the CDR3: TGTGCCAGCAGCGAGGGGTTGGATGAGCAGTTCTTC.

The V gene is TRBV6-6, the J gene TRBJ2-5, with 8 bases lining up with TRBD1. Germline loops: CDR1 MNHNY, CDR2 SVGAGI (reference sequence). V gave up 1 base and J gave up 6 bases; unmatched junction bases: 7. The CDR3 runs 15 residues. CDR3 sequence (DNA): TGTGCCAGCAGTTACTTCGGGCAGGGGGCCAAGACCCAGTACTTC. This gives the protein CASSYFGQGAKTQYF.

This chain links TRBV5-6 with TRBJ1-1; D is perhaps TRBD1 (5 bases). Trimming took off 2 bases at V and 1 base at J, with 18 bases between the two ends. Germline V gives CDR1 SGHDT, CDR2 YYEEEE. This CDR3 region has 17 residues. CDR3 nucleotide sequence: TGTGCCAGCAGCTTAATAGCGGTTGGGGGAAGGAACACTGAAGCTTTCTTT. This gives the protein CASSLIAVGGRNTEAFF.

The chain combines TRBV7-9 with TRBJ2-3, with TRBD2 as a possible D gene (5 bases). V lost 0 bases and J 9 bases, leaving 13 bases between the germline ends. The germline gives CDR1 SEHNR, CDR2 FQNEAQ (reference sequence). The CDR3 covers 14 residues. The CDR3 region has the DNA TGTGCCAGCAGCTTAGCGGCGGGTCCCCTAACGCAGTATTTT. This gives the protein CASSLAAGPLTQYF.

The V and J genes are TRBV11-2 and TRBJ2-1; tentatively, D is TRBD1 or TRBD2 (6 bases each). The CDR3 totals 17 residues. Germline-derived CDR1 and CDR2 are SGHAT and FQNNGV. Trimming left V 2 bases short and J 0 bases short, with 14 bases between. This CDR3 reads CASSLLGGLGSYNEQFF. The CDR3 DNA reads TGTGCCAGCAGCTTATTGGGGGGCCTAGGCTCCTACAATGAGCAGTTCTTC.

J is TRBJ1-2 and V is TRBV11-2; D not certain. Germline CDR1 and CDR2: SGHAT and FQNNGV. V was clipped by 5 bases and J by 4 bases, with 8 bases between them. The CDR3 is 12 residues long. CDR3 bases: TGTGCCAGCAGCCAAGGGCCCTATGGCTACACCTTC. It is translated as CASSQGPYGYTF.

About this clone itself: A junction boundary mismatches the germline segment, possibly from a read error. The rearrangement joins TRBV10-3 to TRBJ2-3; D possibly matches TRBD1 or TRBD2 (5 bases each). Germline V CDR1 and CDR2: ENHRY, SYGVKD. The CDR3 has 11 residues. CDR3: CAITEGHTQYF. The CDR3 DNA sequence: TGTGCCATCACTGAGGGGCATACGCAGTATTTT.

A note on this clone: Other nucleotide sequences in the sample specify the same CDR3. The chain joins TRBV7-2 to TRBJ2-1; no definite D call. Germline values: CDR1 SGHTA, CDR2 FQGNSA. V gave up 5 bases and J gave up 3 bases, with 5 bases separating them. This CDR3 contains 12 residues. CDR3 protein: CASSPDYNEQFF. The CDR3 region has the DNA TGTGCCAGCAGCCCCGACTACAATGAGCAGTTCTTC. The full variable domain, in which reference TRBV7-2 and TRBJ2-1 provide the parts outside the CDR3, is GAGVSQSPSNKVTEKGKDVELRCDPISGHTALYWYRQSLGQGLEFLIYFQGNSAPDKSGLPSDRFSAERTGGSVSTLTIQRTQQEDSAVYLCASSPDYNEQFFGPGTRLTVL.

J is TRBJ1-5 and V is TRBV11-2, with 8 bases fitting TRBD1. The V segment lost 1 base and the J segment 0 bases; nucleotides outside the gene matches: 8. Germline V CDR1 and CDR2: SGHAT, FQNNGV. The CDR3 runs 18 residues. CDR3 residues: CASSLGQGRPYSNQPQHF. CDR3 DNA sequence: TGTGCCAGCAGCTTAGGACAGGGGCGGCCCTATAGCAATCAGCCCCAGCATTTT.

As for this clone: At the DNA level, this CDR3 is encoded by other sequences in the same sample as well. V gene TRBV5-1 combines with J gene TRBJ1-2, with 8 bases lining up with TRBD1. The germline CDR1 and CDR2 sequences are SGHRS and YFSETQ. The trim removed 3 bases at V and 2 bases at J, leaving 6 bases unmatched. There are 15 residues in the CDR3. The CDR3 loop reads CASSSPGTGNYGYTF. Here the CDR3 DNA reads TGCGCCAGCAGCTCCCCCGGGACAGGCAACTATGGCTACACCTTC.

This chain connects TRBV27 to TRBJ2-6; D is undetermined. Trimming removed 7 bases from V and 2 bases from J, with 6 bases in between. The length of the CDR3 is 13 residues. Germline CDR1 MNHEY, CDR2 SMNVEV (reference sequence). The CDR3 loop is CASTRPGANVLTF. CDR3 coding DNA: TGTGCCAGCACCCGACCTGGGGCCAACGTCCTGACTTTC.

The J gene is TRBJ2-5, the V gene TRBV5-1; D tentatively fits TRBD1 or TRBD2 (5 bases each). V lost 7 bases to trimming and J lost 2 bases, with 21 bases between them. This CDR3 comprises 16 residues. In germline, CDR1 is SGHRS, CDR2 YFSETQ. The CDR3 region is CASYRDLGRSQETQYF. The CDR3 bases are TGCGCCAGCTACCGCGACTTGGGACGGTCTCAAGAGACCCAGTACTTC.